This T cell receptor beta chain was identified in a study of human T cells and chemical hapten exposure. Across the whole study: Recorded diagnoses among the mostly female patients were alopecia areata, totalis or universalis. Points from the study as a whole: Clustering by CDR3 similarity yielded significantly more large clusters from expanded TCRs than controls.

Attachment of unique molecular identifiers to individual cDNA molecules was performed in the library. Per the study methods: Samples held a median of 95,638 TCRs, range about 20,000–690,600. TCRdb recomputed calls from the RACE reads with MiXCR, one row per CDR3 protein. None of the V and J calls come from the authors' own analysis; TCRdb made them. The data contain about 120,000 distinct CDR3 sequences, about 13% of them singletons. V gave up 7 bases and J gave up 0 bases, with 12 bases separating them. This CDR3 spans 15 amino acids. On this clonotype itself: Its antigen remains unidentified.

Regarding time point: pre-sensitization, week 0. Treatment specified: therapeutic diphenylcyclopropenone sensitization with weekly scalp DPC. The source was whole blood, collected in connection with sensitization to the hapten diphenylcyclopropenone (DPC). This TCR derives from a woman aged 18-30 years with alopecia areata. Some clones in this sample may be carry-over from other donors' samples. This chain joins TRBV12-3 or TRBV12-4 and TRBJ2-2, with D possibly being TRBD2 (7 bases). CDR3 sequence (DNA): TGTGCCAGCATCCCCGGGGGGCCGAACACCGGGGAGCTGTTTTTT. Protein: CASIPGGPNTGELFF.